This T cell receptor beta chain emerged from a study of vaccination effects on CD4 cells after COVID-19. As for the study in general: IL-2 at roughly 9.7 IU/ml and peptides at around 10 ug/ml were added to cultured PBMC, around 2 million per well. Study-wide points: After vaccination, at late timepoints, clones induced by infection and by vaccine contracted markedly.

A remark on this clone: No antigen is known for it.

Method: immunoSEQ multiplex PCR; TCRdb's copy keeps in-frame clones and lacks some. The data show nearly 45,000 clones, with roughly 72% seen just once and about 9.5% held by the top ten. Trimming removed 1 base from V and 7 bases from J, with 10 bases in between. There are 13 residues in the CDR3. Germline V gene lookup returns CDR1 SGHNT and CDR2 YENEEA. The culture ran for roughly ten days before CD4+ T cells were isolated. Of the BNT162b2 and mRNA-1273 vaccines, participants received two doses of one or the other. The authors replaced half the medium with IL-2 medium on days 3 and 7. The TCR comes from a human donor who received a COVID-19 vaccine. The chain employs TRBV11-3 and TRBJ1-1, with D perhaps matching TRBD1 (6 bases). The sample here was CD4+ T cells from PBMCs cultured without peptide, taken after COVID-19 vaccination. CDR3 protein: CASSLGQGNEAFF. In DNA form, the CDR3 reads TGTGCCAGCAGCTTAGGCCAGGGGAATGAAGCTTTCTTT.